This T cell receptor beta chain was sequenced in a study of T cell responses to AZD1222 COVID-19 vaccine. Study overall: Doses given second, at about 4 or about 12 weeks, were pooled. General study results and limits: Without day 14 samples, only post-peak T cell repertoires were studied. Once two AZD1222 doses were given, Spike-specific TCR breadth and depth went up. Donors in the cohort were predominantly white British and more often female, and clonal diversity was possibly underestimated.

The germline V gene has CDR1 SGHDN and CDR2 FVKESK. CDR3 length: 12 amino acids. Trimming stripped 2 bases from V and 4 bases from J, with 4 bases between. Assay used: immunoSEQ multiplex PCR; TCRdb lists only in-frame clones, some missing. The sample consists of roughly 130,000 clones, 88% of them appearing once. In regard to this clone: Its antigen is still unknown.

The sequence was obtained from an adult in good health. V is TRBV14 and J is TRBJ2-3; unclear D gene. Sequences were derived from peripheral blood, sampled on day 0 of AZD1222 vaccination. The CDR3 sequence is CASSQHPDTQYF. CDR3 DNA sequence: TGTGCCAGCAGCCAACATCCAGATACGCAGTATTTT.